These 16 T cell receptor beta chains were all obtained from the same sample, sequenced in a study of early T cells in non-severe SARS-CoV-2 infection (dated by TCRdb to the early 2020s). The library was obtained by 5' RACE. The sequencing machine was a NextSeq 500. TCRdb reworked the public reads: Q25 trimming with fastp, MiXCR clone assembly, productive beta chains retained. Each entry merges the rows of one CDR3 protein and shows their most common DNA and genes. Across this sample there are 51,000 or so distinct CDR3 sequences, with 11% seen only once. Approximately 13% of the sample is held by the ten biggest clonotypes. The specimen sequenced was whole blood. The receptors were gathered from an adult who was a healthcare worker with PCR-confirmed SARS-CoV-2 infection or an uninfected control (not recorded which).

The DNA for the CDR3 is TGCGCCAGCAGCTTGGAGGGTCGTTACGAGCAGTACTTC. This encodes CASSLEGRYEQYF. This chain joins TRBV5-1 and TRBJ2-7; no reliable D call. The V and J ends lost 0 bases and 4 bases respectively, with 8 bases between them. This CDR3 is built from 13 residues. Germline V gene sequence: CDR1 SGHRS, CDR2 YFSETQ.

This clonotype was detected ten times or more. The chain combines TRBV27 with TRBJ2-1, with TRBD1 matching 11 bases. Germline-derived CDR1 and CDR2 are MNHEY and SMNVEV (reference sequence). This CDR3 has 15 amino acids. Trimming at V came to 8 bases and at J to 8 bases, leaving 11 bases not matched to a gene. CDR3 nucleotide sequence: TGTGCCAGCGGGGCACCGGGACAGGGGGTTCATGAGCAGTTCTTC. It translates to CASGAPGQGVHEQFF.

A note on this clonotype: This may be a read error, as it is one base from a much larger clone. The chain joins TRBV7-8 to TRBJ2-1, with D unresolved. This CDR3 comprises 15 residues. CDR1 is SGHVS, CDR2 FQNEAQ, per germline. The CDR3 region has the DNA TGTGCCGGCAGCCCCGGAACGGTTTCATACAATGAGCAGTTCTTC. Amino acids: CAGSPGTVSYNEQFF.

This clonotype was seen a few times. The chain couples TRBV12-3 or TRBV12-4 to TRBJ2-2; perhaps TRBD1 as D (5 bases). The CDR3 sequence is 15 residues long. V dropped 5 bases and J dropped 2 bases, with 12 bases sitting between them. The CDR3 is CASSPRTLNTGELFF. In nucleotides, the CDR3 is TGTGCCAGCAGTCCACGGACACTTAACACCGGGGAGCTGTTTTTT.

This clonotype was recorded at least ten times. The rearrangement uses TRBV11-2 and TRBJ1-5; the D is unclear. This CDR3 spans 15 amino acids. V was cut by 1 base and J by 0 bases, with 7 bases left in between. Germline CDR1 reads SGHAT; CDR2 reads FQNNGV. The CDR3 here is CASSLGRLSNQPQHF. The DNA for the CDR3 is TGTGCCAGCAGCTTAGGTCGACTTAGCAATCAGCCCCAGCATTTT.

This clonotype was recorded at least ten times. The CDR3 sequence is CASRPRLGQPQHF. The CDR3 DNA is TGTGCCAGCAGGCCGAGGCTAGGTCAGCCCCAGCATTTT. This chain uses TRBV28 with TRBJ1-5; D call uncertain. Trimming left V 6 bases short and J 6 bases short, with 12 bases between. Germline CDR1 MDHEN, CDR2 SYDVKM. This CDR3 region has 13 residues.

This clonotype was seen repeatedly, ten times or more. The rearrangement uses TRBV11-2 and TRBJ2-3; possibly TRBD1 for D (5 bases). Germline V gene lookup returns CDR1 SGHAT and CDR2 FQNNGV. V lost 1 base and J 2 bases, leaving 16 bases between the germline ends. The CDR3 contains 17 residues. The CDR3 region has the DNA TGTGCCAGCAGCTTAGGGTTAAGGACGGACATCACAGATACGCAGTATTTT. This encodes CASSLGLRTDITDTQYF.

This clonotype occurred a few times. The chain carries TRBV7-9 and TRBJ1-4; D not resolved. CDR3 length: 13 residues. Trimming shortened V by 1 base and J by 5 bases, and 5 bases separated the two germline ends. CDR1 and CDR2 from the germline V gene are SEHNR and FQNEAQ (reference sequence). CDR3 amino acids: CASSLGLNEKLFF. CDR3 DNA sequence: TGTGCCAGCAGCTTAGGACTGAATGAAAAACTGTTTTTT.

About this clonotype itself: Sequence at one end of the junction differs from germline and may be a read error. The chain combines TRBV6-1 with TRBJ2-5; unclear D gene. CDR3 length: 14 residues. Germline V gives CDR1 MNHNS, CDR2 SASEGT. The CDR3 DNA is TGTGCCAGCGGGCGATGGTCTTCTGTCTCCCCCAAGAACTTC. This sequence encodes CASGRWSSVSPKNF.

This clonotype was seen a handful of times. CDR3 coding DNA: TGCGCCAGCTCACGAGCCTCACCCAACTACGAGCAGTACTTC. Its protein is CASSRASPNYEQYF. The chain combines TRBV5-1 with TRBJ2-7; no firm D call. The V and J ends lost 7 bases and 3 bases respectively, with 17 bases between them. This CDR3 is 14 amino acids long. The V gene's germline CDR1 is SGHRS and CDR2 YFSETQ.

This clonotype was observed at least ten times. The V call is TRBV7-9, the J call TRBJ2-5, with D perhaps TRBD1 or TRBD2 (5 bases each). Germline V CDR1 and CDR2: SEHNR, FQNEAQ (reference sequence). The CDR3 is 13 residues long. The V gene lost 6 bases and the J gene lost 0 bases, with 8 bases spanning the gap. CDR3 DNA sequence: TGTGCCAGCAGGGGACGGTACCAAGAGACCCAGTACTTC. Its protein product is CASRGRYQETQYF.

The rearrangement joins TRBV7-9 to TRBJ2-7; either TRBD1 or TRBD2 may fit D (5 bases each). The V gene's germline CDR1 is SEHNR and CDR2 FQNEAQ (reference sequence). V lost 4 bases and J 0 bases, leaving 13 bases between the germline ends. The CDR3 runs to 15 residues. The CDR3 bases are TGTGCCAGCAGCTATTCGCCAGGGAGCTCCTACGAGCAGTACTTC. Amino acids: CASSYSPGSSYEQYF.

This clonotype has ten or more counts. At one of its ends the junction is not consistent with the germline gene, which may arise from a read error. The V call is TRBV29-1, the J call TRBJ2-5; no firm D call. Germline V gives CDR1 SQVTM, CDR2 ANQGSEA. This CDR3 has 12 amino acids. In DNA form, the CDR3 reads TGCAGCGTAGAAGACACCCGAGAGACCCAGTACTTC. This codes for CSVEDTRETQYF.

Ten or more counts support this clonotype. V and J are TRBV7-8 and TRBJ2-3; D is undetermined. Trimming removed 5 bases at V and 4 bases at J, with 19 bases between. CDR3 length equals 16 residues. CDR1 SGHVS and CDR2 FQNEAQ come from the germline V gene. The CDR3 DNA sequence: TGTGCCAGCAGCCCATTGGAGTGGGGAAAGGCAGATACGCAGTATTTT. Protein product: CASSPLEWGKADTQYF.

This clonotype has just a few counts. The chain has TRBV29-1 and TRBJ2-7; 8 nucleotides line up with TRBD1. This CDR3 comprises 15 residues. Germline CDR1 is SQVTM and CDR2 is ANQGSEA. Trimming at V came to 4 bases and at J to 3 bases, leaving 11 bases not matched to a gene. The CDR3 sequence is CSVGVPGQADYEQYF. DNA of the CDR3: TGCAGCGTTGGGGTACCGGGACAGGCCGACTACGAGCAGTACTTC.

This sequence joins TRBV5-1 and TRBJ1-2; D not resolved. Trimming removed 1 base at V and 7 bases at J, with 11 bases between. The CDR3 runs to 13 residues. The germline V gene has CDR1 SGHRS and CDR2 YFSETQ. The CDR3 spells CASSLSNLVGYTF. In DNA, the CDR3 is TGCGCCAGCAGCTTGAGTAATTTGGTTGGCTACACCTTC.